This TCR beta chain was profiled in a study of cytomegalovirus exposure and HLA in healthy donors. Concerning this clone itself: Antigen specificity is unknown.

The PCR used 60 Vbeta and 13 Jbeta primers. Data came from immunoSEQ multiplex PCR; TCRdb stores just in-frame clones and leaves some out. The sample holds 200,000 or so clones, roughly 80% seen once. General study points: The authors confirmed in vitro that three CMV-associated chains were specific for CMV antigens. Earlier analysis found most TCR beta V segments productive about 87% or about 30% of the time. The study listed around 150 cytomegalovirus-associated TCR beta chains.

V shed 2 bases and J shed 0 bases, with 14 bases lying between them. The CDR3 extends over 16 amino acids. The genes are TRBV23-1 and TRBJ2-7, with D possibly matching TRBD1 (5 bases). TRBV23-1 falls under the ORF class, with uncertain function. The receptor was isolated from a woman between 25 and 40 years old in good health and CMV-seropositive. The sequenced material came from PBMCs. CDR3 protein: CASSQPLGPYSYEQYF. The DNA for the CDR3 is TGCGCCAGCAGTCAACCACTGGGGCCGTACTCCTACGAGCAGTACTTC.